This TCR beta chain emerged from a study of PD-L1 blockade in urothelial cancer. The overall study: Blood drawn 3 weeks (second dose) and 6 weeks after treatment start was analyzed.

The assay was immunoSEQ multiplex PCR, and TCRdb's table has in-frame clones only and misses some. Of under 55,000 clones detected, roughly 84% appear once; the ten largest clones hold about 5.3%. Every patient provided from 1 to 8 samples, collected pretreatment and on-treatment. This CDR3 is 12 amino acids long. CDR1 MDHEN and CDR2 SYDVKM come from the germline V gene. V dropped 2 bases and J dropped 15; count of bases not matched to a gene: 3. This clone occurred once. The sample was PBMCs, taken around atezolizumab (anti-PD-L1) treatment. V usage is TRBV28 and J usage is TRBJ2-4, with TRBD2 matching 11 bases. The TCR was taken from a man aged 35-49 years with urothelial cancer. The chain's CDR3 is CASSLPGLAGYF. The CDR3 DNA reads TGTGCCAGCAGTTTACCTGGACTAGCGGGGTACTTC.